A selection of T cell receptor beta chains follows, all from one sample in a study of human T cells and chemical hapten exposure. TCRdb passed the RACE reads through MiXCR, listing each CDR3 protein once. The data hold 75,000 to 100,000 distinct CDR3 sequences, with 10% observed a single time. This specimen consisted of whole blood, obtained in connection with sensitization to the hapten diphenylcyclopropenone (DPC). The receptors were gathered from a man aged 35-49 years with alopecia areata. Some clones in this sample may be carry-over from other donors' samples. Each CDR3 is given with its conserved first and last residue. A D gene is named only where the DNA matches it firmly. The size entry is marked missing in some rows and otherwise reads once, few, many or a size class.

size: -
V: TRBV19
J: TRBJ2-6
D: TRBD1
CDR3: CASTLGGSNSGANVLTF
DNA: TGTGCCAGTACCCTAGGGGGCTCTAACTCTGGGGCCAACGTCCTGACTTTC

size: few
V: TRBV19
J: TRBJ1-3
D: -
CDR3: CASSISGVGNTIYF
DNA: TGTGCCAGTAGTATATCCGGGGTCGGAAACACCATATATTTT

size: few
V: TRBV7-2
J: TRBJ2-5
D: -
CDR3: CASSLVRRETQYF
DNA: TGTGCCAGCAGCTTAGTGAGGCGAGAGACCCAGTACTTC

size: -
V: TRBV5-6
J: TRBJ2-5
D: TRBD1
CDR3: CASSPGQGQETQYF
DNA: TGTGCCAGCAGCCCTGGACAGGGCCAAGAGACCCAGTACTTC

size: -
V: TRBV12-3/TRBV12-4
J: TRBJ2-5
D: -
CDR3: CASTSGVATTRGTQYF
DNA: TGTGCCAGCACCTCCGGCGTGGCGACAACGAGGGGGACCCAGTACTTC

size: few
V: TRBV30
J: TRBJ1-2
D: -
CDR3: CAWSRIPTGGYTF
DNA: TGTGCCTGGAGCCGAATCCCGACAGGCGGCTACACCTTC

size: few
V: TRBV3-1
J: TRBJ1-1
D: TRBD1
CDR3: CASTPGTGGRGAFF
DNA: TGTGCCAGCACGCCGGGGACAGGGGGCCGGGGAGCTTTCTTT

size: many
V: TRBV12-3/TRBV12-4
J: TRBJ1-6
D: TRBD1
CDR3: CASTTDRGLYNSPLHF
DNA: TGTGCCAGCACCACGGACAGGGGGTTATATAATTCACCCCTCCACTTT

size: few
V: TRBV20-1
J: TRBJ2-7
D: -
CDR3: CSVPTRGGYEQYF
DNA: TGCAGTGTCCCGACCCGAGGGGGCTACGAGCAGTACTTC

size: -
V: TRBV11-1
J: TRBJ1-1
D: -
CDR3: CASRLRGNTEAFF
DNA: TGTGCCAGCAGACTTCGGGGGAACACTGAAGCTTTCTTT

size: -
V: TRBV4-1
J: TRBJ1-5
D: TRBD1
CDR3: CASSQDLRNRGIGQPQHF
DNA: TGCGCCAGCAGCCAAGATCTAAGAAACAGGGGGATAGGGCAGCCCCAGCATTTT

size: few
V: TRBV7-2
J: TRBJ1-1
D: -
CDR3: CASSLLSDPPPEAFF
DNA: TGTGCCAGCAGCTTATTATCGGATCCCCCGCCTGAAGCTTTCTTT

size: -
V: TRBV6-6
J: TRBJ2-3
D: TRBD1
CDR3: CASSYSAGTGTDTQYF
DNA: TGTGCCAGCAGTTACTCCGCCGGGACAGGGACAGATACGCAGTATTTT

size: -
V: TRBV14
J: TRBJ2-1
D: TRBD2
CDR3: CASSQAWTSGYYNEQFF
DNA: TGTGCCAGCAGCCAAGCCTGGACTAGCGGATATTACAATGAGCAGTTCTTC

size: few
V: TRBV12-5
J: TRBJ1-2
D: -
CDR3: CASGSGWVYGYTF
DNA: TGTGCTAGTGGTTCTGGTTGGGTCTATGGCTACACCTTC

size: few
V: TRBV2
J: TRBJ1-1
D: -
CDR3: CATPPDSERAFF
DNA: TGTGCCACCCCTCCGGACAGTGAGAGGGCTTTCTTT

size: few
V: TRBV18
J: TRBJ2-2
D: -
CDR3: CASSLPGRTNTGELFF
DNA: TGTGCCAGCTCACTACCGGGTAGGACGAACACCGGGGAGCTGTTTTTT

size: many
V: TRBV4-2
J: TRBJ2-3
D: TRBD2
CDR3: CASSQESVGTSGRAGTDTQYF
DNA: TGTGCCAGCAGCCAGGAAAGTGTCGGGACTAGCGGGAGGGCTGGCACAGATACGCAGTATTTT

size: many
V: TRBV4-1
J: TRBJ1-3
D: -
CDR3: CASSSNSGNTIYF
DNA: TGCGCCAGCAGCTCTAACTCTGGAAACACCATATATTTT

size: -
V: TRBV5-4
J: TRBJ2-3
D: TRBD2
CDR3: CASSGGLAGSTDTQYF
DNA: TGTGCCAGCAGCGGGGGACTAGCGGGAAGCACAGATACGCAGTATTTT

size: few
V: TRBV12-3/TRBV12-4
J: TRBJ2-1
D: -
CDR3: CASKASTGKINEQFF
DNA: TGTGCCAGCAAGGCTTCGACAGGAAAGATCAATGAGCAGTTCTTC

size: few
V: TRBV2
J: TRBJ2-3
D: TRBD2
CDR3: CASTRTSGIGTDTQYF
DNA: TGTGCCAGTACCCGGACTAGCGGGATCGGCACAGATACGCAGTATTTT

size: few
V: TRBV29-1
J: TRBJ2-3
D: -
CDR3: CSVVVIDTQYF
DNA: TGCAGCGTTGTTGTGATAGATACGCAGTATTTT

size: -
V: TRBV7-2
J: TRBJ2-7
D: -
CDR3: CASPSSSWYEQYF
DNA: TGTGCCAGCCCCTCGTCCTCTTGGTACGAGCAGTACTTC

size: many
V: TRBV5-1
J: TRBJ1-1
D: -
CDR3: CASRIQTGNTEAFF
DNA: TGCGCCAGCAGGATACAAACAGGGAACACTGAAGCTTTCTTT

size: -
V: TRBV19
J: TRBJ2-5
D: -
CDR3: CASSRQGRETQYF
DNA: TGTGCCAGTAGTCGGCAGGGAAGAGAGACCCAGTACTTC

size: many
V: TRBV11-2
J: TRBJ1-5
D: -
CDR3: CASSPRGLDGLNQPQHF
DNA: TGTGCCAGCAGCCCCCGAGGGTTAGACGGCCTCAATCAGCCCCAGCATTTT

size: few
V: TRBV6-2/TRBV6-3
J: TRBJ2-2
D: -
CDR3: CASSRQNTGELFF
DNA: TGTGCCAGCAGCAGACAGAACACCGGGGAGCTGTTTTTT

size: many
V: TRBV7-3
J: TRBJ2-3
D: TRBD2
CDR3: CASSSSGSVDTQYF
DNA: TGTGCCAGCAGCTCGAGCGGGAGCGTAGATACGCAGTATTTT

size: few
V: TRBV24-1
J: TRBJ2-3
D: -
CDR3: CATSDLVQGKADTQYF
DNA: TGTGCCACCAGTGATTTGGTCCAGGGTAAGGCAGATACGCAGTATTTT

size: -
V: TRBV29-1
J: TRBJ2-3
D: TRBD2
CDR3: CSGGDYTDTQYF
DNA: TGCAGCGGGGGGGACTACACAGATACGCAGTATTTT

size: -
V: TRBV5-1
J: TRBJ2-3
D: -
CDR3: CASSLETNTDTQYF
DNA: TGCGCCAGCAGCTTGGAGACAAACACAGATACGCAGTATTTT

size: many
V: TRBV6-5
J: TRBJ1-6
D: -
CDR3: CASSYRRGDSPLHF
DNA: TGTGCCAGCAGTTACAGAAGGGGCGATTCACCCCTCCACTTT

size: few
V: TRBV7-9
J: TRBJ2-5
D: -
CDR3: CASSLARDQETQYF
DNA: TGTGCCAGCAGCTTAGCCCGGGACCAAGAGACCCAGTACTTC

size: many
V: TRBV30
J: TRBJ1-5
D: -
CDR3: CAWSVQGGQPQHF
DNA: TGTGCCTGGAGTGTACAGGGTGGTCAGCCCCAGCATTTT

size: -
V: TRBV7-9
J: TRBJ2-3
D: TRBD2
CDR3: CASSLGLAGVTDTQYF
DNA: TGTGCCAGCAGCCTCGGACTAGCGGGAGTCACAGATACGCAGTATTTT

size: -
V: TRBV25-1
J: TRBJ2-5
D: -
CDR3: CASSSFGTNQETQYF
DNA: TGTGCCAGCAGTTCGTTCGGGACAAACCAAGAGACCCAGTACTTC

size: -
V: TRBV12-3/TRBV12-4
J: TRBJ2-6
D: -
CDR3: CASTRPGSGANVLTF
DNA: TGTGCCAGCACCCGACCCGGTTCTGGGGCCAACGTCCTGACTTTC

size: -
V: TRBV20-1
J: TRBJ2-3
D: TRBD2
CDR3: CSVRLAGDRDTQYF
DNA: TGCAGTGTAAGACTAGCGGGAGATAGGGATACGCAGTATTTT

size: many
V: TRBV5-1
J: TRBJ1-1
D: -
CDR3: CASSSQRDTEAFF
DNA: TGCGCCAGCAGCTCTCAGCGGGACACTGAAGCTTTCTTT

size: few
V: TRBV4-3
J: TRBJ2-3
D: -
CDR3: CASSQDLGLDTQYF
DNA: TGCGCCAGCAGCCAAGATCTGGGGTTAGATACGCAGTATTTT

size: -
V: TRBV29-1
J: TRBJ2-5
D: -
CDR3: CSVDGWGLEERETQYF
DNA: TGCAGCGTTGATGGTTGGGGGTTGGAGGAGCGGGAGACCCAGTACTTC

size: -
V: TRBV11-2
J: TRBJ2-2
D: TRBD2
CDR3: CASRGTSGMETGELFF
DNA: TGTGCCAGCAGGGGGACTAGCGGGATGGAAACCGGGGAGCTGTTTTTT

size: few
V: TRBV2
J: TRBJ2-3
D: TRBD2
CDR3: CASRTSGSSNTQYF
DNA: TGTGCCAGCAGGACTAGCGGGAGCTCAAATACGCAGTATTTT

size: few
V: TRBV7-3
J: TRBJ2-5
D: TRBD2
CDR3: CASSPSPAGRETQYF
DNA: TGTGCCAGCAGCCCAAGCCCAGCGGGAAGAGAGACCCAGTACTTC

size: many
V: TRBV12-5
J: TRBJ1-2
D: TRBD1
CDR3: CASGKTGAPYGYTF
DNA: TGTGCTAGTGGAAAGACAGGGGCCCCCTATGGCTACACCTTC

size: many
V: TRBV27
J: TRBJ2-3
D: -
CDR3: CASSFVRFSTDTQYF
DNA: TGTGCCAGCAGTTTTGTTCGTTTTAGCACAGATACGCAGTATTTT

size: few
V: TRBV2
J: TRBJ1-5
D: TRBD1
CDR3: CASSDWTGSMTSSQPQHF
DNA: TGTGCCAGCAGTGACTGGACAGGGAGTATGACATCGTCTCAGCCCCAGCATTTT

size: many
V: TRBV6-2/TRBV6-3
J: TRBJ1-5
D: TRBD1
CDR3: CASSPLTGPRGPQHF
DNA: TGTGCCAGCAGTCCGCTGACAGGGCCCCGGGGGCCCCAGCATTTT

size: -
V: TRBV19
J: TRBJ2-1
D: -
CDR3: CASSRISRDYNEQFF
DNA: TGTGCCAGTAGTAGGATATCCAGGGACTACAATGAGCAGTTCTTC

size: many
V: TRBV7-9
J: TRBJ2-5
D: -
CDR3: CAGRSGQETQYF
DNA: TGTGCCGGACGCTCGGGCCAAGAGACCCAGTACTTC

size: -
V: TRBV6-5
J: TRBJ2-2
D: -
CDR3: CASSLTGFGTGELFF
DNA: TGTGCCAGCAGCCTCACAGGGTTTGGGACCGGGGAGCTGTTTTTT

size: -
V: TRBV19
J: TRBJ1-1
D: TRBD1
CDR3: CASSTGQGAFF
DNA: TGTGCCAGTAGTACCGGACAGGGAGCTTTCTTT

size: -
V: TRBV28
J: TRBJ1-6
D: TRBD1
CDR3: CASRPDRVDSPLHF
DNA: TGTGCCAGCAGGCCGGACAGGGTTGATTCACCCCTCCACTTT

size: few
V: TRBV7-9
J: TRBJ1-6
D: -
CDR3: CASSYLEPNSPLHF
DNA: TGTGCCAGCAGCTACCTGGAACCGAATTCACCCCTCCACTTT